The T cell receptor beta chain described here comes from a study of cytomegalovirus exposure and HLA in healthy donors. There are 14 residues in the CDR3. Germline CDR1 is SQVTM and CDR2 is ANQGSEA. Between the trimmed V and J ends, which lost 5 bases and 5 bases, there was a span of 16 bases. Assay: immunoSEQ multiplex PCR; the TCRdb copy retains only in-frame clones and omits some. The sample yields tens of thousands of clones, about nine tenths seen once. V is TRBV29-1 and J is TRBJ2-1, with D possibly TRBD2 on 6 matching bases. Sequenced: PBMCs. The clonotype was recovered from a man aged 18 to 29 in good health and CMV-seronegative. CDR3 nucleotide sequence: TGCAGCGTTACTTTACTAGCAGGAAACAATGAGCAGTTCTTC. Protein sequence: CSVTLLAGNNEQFF.